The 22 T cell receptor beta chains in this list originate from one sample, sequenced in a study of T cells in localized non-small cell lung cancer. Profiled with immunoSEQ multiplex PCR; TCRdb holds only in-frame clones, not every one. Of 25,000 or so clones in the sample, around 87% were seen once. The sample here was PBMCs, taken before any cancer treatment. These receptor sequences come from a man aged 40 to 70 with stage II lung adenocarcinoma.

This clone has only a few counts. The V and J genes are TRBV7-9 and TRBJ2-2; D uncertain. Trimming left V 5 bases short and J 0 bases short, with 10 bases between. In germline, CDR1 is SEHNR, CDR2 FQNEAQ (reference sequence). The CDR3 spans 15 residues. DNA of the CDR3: TGTGCCAGCAGCCGCGCAGGACCGAACACCGGGGAGCTGTTTTTT. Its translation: CASSRAGPNTGELFF.

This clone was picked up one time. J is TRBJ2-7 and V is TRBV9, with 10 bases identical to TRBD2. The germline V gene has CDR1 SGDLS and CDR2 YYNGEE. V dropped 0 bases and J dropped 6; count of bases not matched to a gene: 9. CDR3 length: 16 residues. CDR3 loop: CASSVESSGSLGEQYF. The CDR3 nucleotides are TGTGCCAGCAGCGTAGAGTCTAGCGGGAGTCTTGGCGAGCAGTACTTC.

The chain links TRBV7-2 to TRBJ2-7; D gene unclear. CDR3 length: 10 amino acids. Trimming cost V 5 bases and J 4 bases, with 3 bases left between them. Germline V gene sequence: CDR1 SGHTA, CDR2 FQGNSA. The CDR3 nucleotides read TGTGCCAGCAGCGGGTACGAGCAGTACTTC. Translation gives CASSGYEQYF.

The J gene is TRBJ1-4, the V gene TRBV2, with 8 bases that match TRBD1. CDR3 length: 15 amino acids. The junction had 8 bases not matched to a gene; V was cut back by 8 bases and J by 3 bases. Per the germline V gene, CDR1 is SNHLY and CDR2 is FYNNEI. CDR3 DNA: TGTGCCAGCGGACAGGGTTTTCTCCCTAATGAAAAACTGTTTTTT. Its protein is CASGQGFLPNEKLFF.

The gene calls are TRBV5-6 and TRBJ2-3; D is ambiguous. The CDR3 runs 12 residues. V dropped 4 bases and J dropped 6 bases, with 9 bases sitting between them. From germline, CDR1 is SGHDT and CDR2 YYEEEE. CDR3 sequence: CASSPPMDTQYF. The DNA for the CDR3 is TGTGCCAGCAGCCCTCCAATGGATACGCAGTATTTT.

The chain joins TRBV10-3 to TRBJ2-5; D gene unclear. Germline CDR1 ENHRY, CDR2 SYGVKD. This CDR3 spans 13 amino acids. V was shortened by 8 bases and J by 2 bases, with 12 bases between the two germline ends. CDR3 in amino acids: CAIAAGIQETQYF. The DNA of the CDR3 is TGTGCCATCGCGGCAGGAATACAAGAGACCCAGTACTTC.

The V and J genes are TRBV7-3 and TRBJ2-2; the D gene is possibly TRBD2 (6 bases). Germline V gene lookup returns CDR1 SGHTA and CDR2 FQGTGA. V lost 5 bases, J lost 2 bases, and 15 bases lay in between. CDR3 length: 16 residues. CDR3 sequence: CASSPGSGGNTGELFF. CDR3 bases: TGTGCCAGCAGCCCAGGTTCCGGGGGTAACACCGGGGAGCTGTTTTTT.

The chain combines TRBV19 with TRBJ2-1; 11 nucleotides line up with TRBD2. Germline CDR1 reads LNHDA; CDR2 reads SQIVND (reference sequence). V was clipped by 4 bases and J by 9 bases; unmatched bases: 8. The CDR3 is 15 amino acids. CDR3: CASSNVLAGDVEQFF. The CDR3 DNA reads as TGTGCCAGTAGTAACGTACTAGCGGGAGATGTTGAGCAGTTCTTC.

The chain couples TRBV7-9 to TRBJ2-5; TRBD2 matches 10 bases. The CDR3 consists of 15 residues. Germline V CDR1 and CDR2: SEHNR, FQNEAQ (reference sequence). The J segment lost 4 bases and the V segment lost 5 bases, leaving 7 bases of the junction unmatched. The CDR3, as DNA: TGTGCCAGCAGCCAAGCGGGAGGGCCGCGAGAGACCCAGTACTTC. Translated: CASSQAGGPRETQYF.

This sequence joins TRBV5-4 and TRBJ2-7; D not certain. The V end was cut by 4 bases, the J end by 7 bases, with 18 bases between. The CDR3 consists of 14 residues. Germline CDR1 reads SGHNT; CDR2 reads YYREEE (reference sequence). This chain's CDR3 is CASSTRGALQEQYF. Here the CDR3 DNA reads TGTGCCAGCAGCACACGTGGTGCCCTACAGGAGCAGTACTTC. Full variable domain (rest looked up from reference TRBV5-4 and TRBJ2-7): ETGVTQSPTHLIKTRGQQVTLRCSSQSGHNTVSWYQQALGQGPQFIFQYYREEENGRGNFPPRFSGLQFPNYSSELNVNALELDDSALYLCASSTRGALQEQYFGPGTRLTVT.

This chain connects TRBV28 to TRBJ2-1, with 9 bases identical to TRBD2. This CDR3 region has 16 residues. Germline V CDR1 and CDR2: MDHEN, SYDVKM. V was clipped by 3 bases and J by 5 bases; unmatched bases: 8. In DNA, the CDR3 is TGTGCCAGCAGTTTTATGTGGCGGGGGGGCGACAATGAGCAGTTCTTC. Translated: CASSFMWRGGDNEQFF.

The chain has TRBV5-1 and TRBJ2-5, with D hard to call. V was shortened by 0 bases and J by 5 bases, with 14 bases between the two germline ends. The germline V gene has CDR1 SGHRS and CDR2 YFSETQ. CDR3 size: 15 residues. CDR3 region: CASSLDGRLPETQYF. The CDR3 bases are TGCGCCAGCAGCTTGGACGGCAGGCTTCCGGAGACCCAGTACTTC.

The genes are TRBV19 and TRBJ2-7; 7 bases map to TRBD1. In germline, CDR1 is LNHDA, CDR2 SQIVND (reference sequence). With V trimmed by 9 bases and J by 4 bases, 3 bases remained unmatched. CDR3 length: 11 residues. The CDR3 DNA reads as TGTGCCAGCGGGACAGCGTACGAGCAGTACTTC. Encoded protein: CASGTAYEQYF.

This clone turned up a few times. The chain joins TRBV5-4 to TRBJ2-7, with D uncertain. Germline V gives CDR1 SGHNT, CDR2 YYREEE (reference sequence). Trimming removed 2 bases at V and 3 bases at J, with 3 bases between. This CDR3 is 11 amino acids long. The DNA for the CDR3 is TGTGCCAGCAGCTTAGGCTACGAGCAGTACTTC. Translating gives CASSLGYEQYF.

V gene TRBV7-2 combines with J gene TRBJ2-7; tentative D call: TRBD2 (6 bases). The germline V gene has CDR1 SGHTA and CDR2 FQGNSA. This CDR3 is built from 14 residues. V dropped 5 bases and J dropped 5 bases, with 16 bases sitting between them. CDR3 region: CASSDRPGANEQYF. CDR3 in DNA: TGTGCCAGCAGCGATCGCCCGGGAGCGAACGAGCAGTACTTC.

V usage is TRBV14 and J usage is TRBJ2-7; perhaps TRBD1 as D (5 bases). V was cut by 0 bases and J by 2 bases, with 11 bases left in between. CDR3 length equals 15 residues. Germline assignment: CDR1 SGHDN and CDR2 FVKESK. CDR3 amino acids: CASSQDGVRAYEQYF. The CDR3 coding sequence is TGTGCCAGCAGCCAAGATGGAGTCAGGGCCTACGAGCAGTACTTC.

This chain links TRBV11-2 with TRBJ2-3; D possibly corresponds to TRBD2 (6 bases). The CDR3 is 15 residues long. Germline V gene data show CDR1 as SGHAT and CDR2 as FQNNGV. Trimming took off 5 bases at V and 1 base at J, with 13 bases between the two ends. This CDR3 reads CASSGRGTGTDTQYF. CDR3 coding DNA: TGTGCCAGCAGCGGCCGGGGGACGGGCACAGATACGCAGTATTTT.

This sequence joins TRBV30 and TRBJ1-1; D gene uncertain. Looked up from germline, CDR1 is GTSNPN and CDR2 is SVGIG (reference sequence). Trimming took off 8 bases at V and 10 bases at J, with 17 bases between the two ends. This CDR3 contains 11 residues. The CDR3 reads CAGEIKGSAFF. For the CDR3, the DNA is TGTGCCGGCGAAATAAAAGGGTCAGCTTTCTTT.

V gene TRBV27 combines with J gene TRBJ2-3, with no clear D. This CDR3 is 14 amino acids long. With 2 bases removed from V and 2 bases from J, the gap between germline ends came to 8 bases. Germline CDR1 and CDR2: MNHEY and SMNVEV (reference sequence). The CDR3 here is CASSLARITDTQYF. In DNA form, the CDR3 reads TGTGCCAGCAGTTTAGCGCGGATCACAGATACGCAGTATTTT.

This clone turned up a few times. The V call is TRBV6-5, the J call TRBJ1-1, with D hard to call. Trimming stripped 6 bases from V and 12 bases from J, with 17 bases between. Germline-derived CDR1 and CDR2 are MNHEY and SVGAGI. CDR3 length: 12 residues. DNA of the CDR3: TGTGCCAGCAGCCCTACGTTCGGGTTACCTTTCTTT. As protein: CASSPTFGLPFF.

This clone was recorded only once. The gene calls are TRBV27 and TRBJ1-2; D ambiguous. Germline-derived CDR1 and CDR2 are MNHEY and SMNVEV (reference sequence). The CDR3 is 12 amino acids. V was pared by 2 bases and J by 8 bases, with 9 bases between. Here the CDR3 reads CASSLNGDGYTF. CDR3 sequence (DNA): TGTGCCAGCAGTTTAAATGGTGACGGCTACACCTTC.

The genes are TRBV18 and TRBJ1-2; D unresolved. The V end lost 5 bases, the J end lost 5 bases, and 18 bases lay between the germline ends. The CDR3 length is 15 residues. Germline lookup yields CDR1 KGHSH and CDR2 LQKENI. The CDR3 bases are TGTGCCAGCTCAGCCTTAGAAGGTCGCTTGTATGGCTACACCTTC. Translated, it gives CASSALEGRLYGYTF. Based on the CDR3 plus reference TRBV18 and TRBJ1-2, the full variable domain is NAGVMQNPRHLVRRRGQEARLRCSPMKGHSHVYWYRQLPEEGLKFMVYLQKENIIDESGMPKERFSAEFPKEGPSILRIQQVVRGDSAAYFCASSALEGRLYGYTFGSGTRLTVV.